Listed below are T cell receptor beta chains from one sample, sequenced in a study of T cells in localized non-small cell lung cancer. Sequencing was performed with immunoSEQ multiplex PCR; in TCRdb, only in-frame clones are kept and a portion is missing. This table has under 150,000 clones, 70% to 90% appearing once. This sample comprised peripheral blood, obtained before any cancer treatment. The receptors were sampled from an older female donor with stage I lung adenocarcinoma. Each CDR3 is given with its conserved first and last residue. Each record gives: D gene, V gene, J gene, clone size, CDR3 protein, CDR3 DNA. A D gene is named only where the DNA matches it firmly. Clone sizes are given selectively: once, few, many, or a class where the clone is expanded.

d_gene: NA; v_gene: TRBV27; j_gene: TRBJ2-3; abundance: NA; CDR3aa: CASKGGDVTDTQYF; CDR3nt: TGTGCCAGCAAAGGAGGGGATGTCACAGATACGCAGTATTTT
d_gene: NA; v_gene: TRBV6-6; j_gene: TRBJ1-3; abundance: NA; CDR3aa: CASSLVGAGGNTIYF; CDR3nt: TGTGCCAGCAGCCTGGTTGGGGCAGGCGGAAACACCATATATTTT
d_gene: NA; v_gene: TRBV9; j_gene: TRBJ2-2; abundance: NA; CDR3aa: CASSGTGASRTGELFF; CDR3nt: TGTGCCAGCAGCGGAACGGGAGCGTCGCGGACCGGGGAGCTGTTTTTT
d_gene: NA; v_gene: TRBV7-3; j_gene: TRBJ2-3; abundance: NA; CDR3aa: CASSLSGGVGTDTQYF; CDR3nt: TGTGCCAGCAGCTTAAGTGGTGGCGTCGGCACAGATACGCAGTATTTT
d_gene: NA; v_gene: TRBV29-1; j_gene: TRBJ1-1; abundance: NA; CDR3aa: CSVDSQSPMAEAFF; CDR3nt: TGCAGCGTTGATTCACAAAGCCCTATGGCTGAAGCTTTCTTT
d_gene: NA; v_gene: TRBV6-5; j_gene: TRBJ2-3; abundance: once; CDR3aa: CASSSQGRDTQYF; CDR3nt: TGTGCCAGCAGCTCCCAGGGAAGGGATACGCAGTATTTT
d_gene: NA; v_gene: TRBV30; j_gene: TRBJ2-7; abundance: NA; CDR3aa: CAWDWRGNEQYF; CDR3nt: TGTGCCTGGGACTGGCGAGGTAACGAGCAGTACTTC
d_gene: NA; v_gene: TRBV23-1; j_gene: TRBJ2-7; abundance: NA; CDR3aa: CASSQSQRSYEQYF; CDR3nt: TGCGCCAGCAGTCAATCTCAGCGTTCCTACGAGCAGTACTTC
d_gene: NA; v_gene: TRBV19; j_gene: TRBJ1-5; abundance: NA; CDR3aa: CASSQVPGVGQPQHF; CDR3nt: TGTGCCAGTAGTCAAGTCCCCGGGGTAGGTCAGCCCCAGCATTTT
d_gene: NA; v_gene: TRBV23-1; j_gene: TRBJ1-5; abundance: NA; CDR3aa: CASSQSLRNQPQHF; CDR3nt: TGCGCCAGCAGTCAATCTCTCCGAAATCAGCCCCAGCATTTT
d_gene: TRBD2; v_gene: TRBV28; j_gene: TRBJ2-7; abundance: NA; CDR3aa: CASSYELAGGVSYEQYF; CDR3nt: TGTGCCAGCAGTTACGAGCTAGCGGGAGGTGTCTCCTACGAGCAGTACTTC
d_gene: NA; v_gene: TRBV2; j_gene: TRBJ1-5; abundance: few; CDR3aa: CASSLTSPDQPQHF; CDR3nt: TGTGCCAGCAGCCTGACCTCCCCGGATCAGCCCCAGCATTTT
d_gene: NA; v_gene: TRBV7-2; j_gene: TRBJ2-2; abundance: NA; CDR3aa: CASSLGGQVSGTGELFF; CDR3nt: TGTGCCAGCAGCTTAGGTGGACAGGTTAGCGGTACCGGGGAGCTGTTTTTT
d_gene: NA; v_gene: TRBV6-1; j_gene: TRBJ2-7; abundance: NA; CDR3aa: CASSPIQPIYEQYF; CDR3nt: TGTGCCAGCTCTCCGATTCAACCCATCTACGAGCAGTACTTC
d_gene: NA; v_gene: TRBV5-1; j_gene: TRBJ2-1; abundance: NA; CDR3aa: CASSFSNNEQFF; CDR3nt: TGCGCCAGCAGCTTCTCCAACAATGAGCAGTTCTTC
d_gene: NA; v_gene: TRBV7-6; j_gene: TRBJ2-7; abundance: NA; CDR3aa: CASSLGHRGAVYEQYF; CDR3nt: TGTGCCAGCAGCTTGGGGCACAGAGGGGCTGTCTACGAGCAGTACTTC
d_gene: NA; v_gene: TRBV27; j_gene: TRBJ1-2; abundance: NA; CDR3aa: CASSPPGPLEDGYTF; CDR3nt: TGTGCCAGCAGTCCCCCGGGACCGCTGGAGGATGGCTACACCTTC
d_gene: NA; v_gene: TRBV21-1; j_gene: TRBJ2-1; abundance: NA; CDR3aa: CASSKATSGLRYNEQFF; CDR3nt: TGTGCCAGCAGCAAAGCTACTAGCGGGCTTAGATACAATGAGCAGTTCTTC